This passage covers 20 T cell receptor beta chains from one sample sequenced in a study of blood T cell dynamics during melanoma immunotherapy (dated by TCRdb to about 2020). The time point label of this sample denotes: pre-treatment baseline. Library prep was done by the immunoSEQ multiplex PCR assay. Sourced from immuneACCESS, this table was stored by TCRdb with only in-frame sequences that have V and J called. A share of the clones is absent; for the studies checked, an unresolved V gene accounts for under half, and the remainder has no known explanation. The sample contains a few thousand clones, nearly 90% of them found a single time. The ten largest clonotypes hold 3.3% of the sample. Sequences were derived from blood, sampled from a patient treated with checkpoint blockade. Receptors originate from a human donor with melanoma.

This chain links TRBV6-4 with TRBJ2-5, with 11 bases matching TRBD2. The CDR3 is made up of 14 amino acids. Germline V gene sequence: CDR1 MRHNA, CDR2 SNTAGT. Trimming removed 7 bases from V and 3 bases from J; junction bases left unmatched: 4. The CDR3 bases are TGTGCCAGCACCTCGGGACTAGCGGAAGAGACCCAGTACTTC. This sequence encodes CASTSGLAEETQYF.

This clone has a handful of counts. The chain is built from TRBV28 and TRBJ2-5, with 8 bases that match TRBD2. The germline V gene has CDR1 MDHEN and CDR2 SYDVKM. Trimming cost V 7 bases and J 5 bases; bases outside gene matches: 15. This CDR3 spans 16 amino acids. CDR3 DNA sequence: TGTGCCAGCACCGAGGGCGCTAGCGGGCGGTGGGAGACCCAGTACTTC. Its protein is CASTEGASGRWETQYF.

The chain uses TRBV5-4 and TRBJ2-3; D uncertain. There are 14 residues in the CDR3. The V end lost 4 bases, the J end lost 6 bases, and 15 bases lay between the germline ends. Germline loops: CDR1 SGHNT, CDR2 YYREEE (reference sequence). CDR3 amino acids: CASSGDLPADTQYF. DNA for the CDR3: TGTGCCAGCAGCGGAGACCTTCCTGCGGATACGCAGTATTTT.

The chain's CDR3 is CASKIDSYNEQFF. The CDR3 DNA follows: TGTGCCAGCAAAATAGACTCCTACAATGAGCAGTTCTTC. This rearrangement joins TRBV6-5 to TRBJ2-1; D not certain. The V end lost 7 bases, the J end lost 0 bases, and 7 bases lay between the germline ends. CDR1 MNHEY and CDR2 SVGAGI come from the germline V gene. This CDR3 is 13 amino acids long.

CDR3 sequence: CASSLRDLSTDTQYF. CDR3 nucleotide sequence: TGTGCCAGCAGCTTAAGAGACCTTAGCACAGATACGCAGTATTTT. The chain combines TRBV5-4 with TRBJ2-3; D is unresolved. This CDR3 is 15 amino acids long. Looked up from germline, CDR1 is SGHNT and CDR2 is YYREEE (reference sequence). Trimming removed 2 bases from V and 0 bases from J, with 10 bases in between.

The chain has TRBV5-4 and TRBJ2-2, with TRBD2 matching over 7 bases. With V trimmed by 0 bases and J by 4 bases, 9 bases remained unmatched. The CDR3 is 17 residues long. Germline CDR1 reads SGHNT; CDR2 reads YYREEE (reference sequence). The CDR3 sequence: CASSLGGGSISTGELFF. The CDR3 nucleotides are TGTGCCAGCAGCTTGGGTGGCGGGAGTATTAGCACCGGGGAGCTGTTTTTT. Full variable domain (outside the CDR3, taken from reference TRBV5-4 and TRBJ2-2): ETGVTQSPTHLIKTRGQQVTLRCSSQSGHNTVSWYQQALGQGPQFIFQYYREEENGRGNFPPRFSGLQFPNYSSELNVNALELDDSALYLCASSLGGGSISTGELFFGEGSRLTVL.

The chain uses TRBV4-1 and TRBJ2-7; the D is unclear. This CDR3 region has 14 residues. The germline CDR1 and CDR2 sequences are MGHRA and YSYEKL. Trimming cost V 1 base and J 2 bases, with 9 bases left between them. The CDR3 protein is CASSQAAGPYEQYF. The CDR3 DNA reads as TGCGCCAGCAGCCAAGCGGCCGGCCCCTACGAGCAGTACTTC.

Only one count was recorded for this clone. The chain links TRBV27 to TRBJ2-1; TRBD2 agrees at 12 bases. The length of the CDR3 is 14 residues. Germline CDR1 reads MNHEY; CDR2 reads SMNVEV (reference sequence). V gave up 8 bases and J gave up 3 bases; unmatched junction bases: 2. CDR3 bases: TGTGCCAGCCGGACTAGCGGGGTCTACAATGAGCAGTTCTTC. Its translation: CASRTSGVYNEQFF.

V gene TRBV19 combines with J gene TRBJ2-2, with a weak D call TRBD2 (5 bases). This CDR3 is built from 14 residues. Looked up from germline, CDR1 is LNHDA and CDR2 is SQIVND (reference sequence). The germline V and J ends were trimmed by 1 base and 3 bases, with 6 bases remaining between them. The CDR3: CASSIGGYTGELFF. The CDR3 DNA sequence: TGTGCCAGTAGTATAGGCGGGTACACCGGGGAGCTGTTTTTT.

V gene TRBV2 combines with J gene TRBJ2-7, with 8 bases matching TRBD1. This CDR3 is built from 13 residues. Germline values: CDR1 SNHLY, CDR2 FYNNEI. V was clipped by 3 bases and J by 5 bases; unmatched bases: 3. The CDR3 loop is CASSDHRGDEQYF. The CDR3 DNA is TGTGCCAGCAGTGATCACAGGGGGGACGAGCAGTACTTC. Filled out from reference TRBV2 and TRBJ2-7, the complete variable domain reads EPEVTQTPSHQVTQMGQEVILRCVPISNHLYFYWYRQILGQKVEFLVSFYNNEISEKSEIFDDQFSVERPDGSNFTLKIRSTKLEDSAMYFCASSDHRGDEQYFGPGTRLTVT.

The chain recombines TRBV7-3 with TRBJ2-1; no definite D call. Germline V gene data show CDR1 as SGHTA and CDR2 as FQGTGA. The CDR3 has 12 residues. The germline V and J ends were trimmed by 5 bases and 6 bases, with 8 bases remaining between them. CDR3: CASSATSNEQFF. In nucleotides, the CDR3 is TGTGCCAGCAGCGCCACCTCCAATGAGCAGTTCTTC.

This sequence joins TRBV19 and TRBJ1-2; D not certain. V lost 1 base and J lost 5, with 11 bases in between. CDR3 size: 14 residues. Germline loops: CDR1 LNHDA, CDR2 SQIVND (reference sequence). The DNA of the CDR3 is TGTGCCAGTAGTATAGGACTCGCGGGGTATGGCTACACCTTC. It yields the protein CASSIGLAGYGYTF.

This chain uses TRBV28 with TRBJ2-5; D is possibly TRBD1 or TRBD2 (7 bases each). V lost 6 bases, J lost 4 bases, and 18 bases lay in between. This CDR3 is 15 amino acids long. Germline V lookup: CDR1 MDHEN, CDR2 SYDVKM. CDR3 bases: TGTGCCAGCAGCCAAGCAGGGGGAGGGCCAGAGACCCAGTACTTC. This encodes CASSQAGGGPETQYF.

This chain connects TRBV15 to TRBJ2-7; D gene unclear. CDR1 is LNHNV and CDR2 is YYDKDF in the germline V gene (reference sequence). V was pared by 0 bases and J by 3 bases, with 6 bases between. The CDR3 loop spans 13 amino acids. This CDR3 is CATSRELGYEQYF. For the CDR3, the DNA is TGTGCCACCAGCAGAGAATTAGGCTACGAGCAGTACTTC.

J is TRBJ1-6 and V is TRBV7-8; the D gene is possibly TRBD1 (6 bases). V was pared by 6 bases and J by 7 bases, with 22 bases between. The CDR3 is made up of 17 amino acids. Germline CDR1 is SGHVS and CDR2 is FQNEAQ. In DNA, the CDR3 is TGTGCCAGCAGGAAAAAAACAGGGACGAATATAAATTCACCCCTCCACTTT. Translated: CASRKKTGTNINSPLHF.

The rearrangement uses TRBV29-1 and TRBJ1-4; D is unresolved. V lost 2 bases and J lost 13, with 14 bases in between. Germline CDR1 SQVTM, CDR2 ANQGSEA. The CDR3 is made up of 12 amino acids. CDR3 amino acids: CSVENLSQGLFF. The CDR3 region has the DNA TGCAGCGTTGAAAACCTCTCCCAAGGACTGTTTTTT.

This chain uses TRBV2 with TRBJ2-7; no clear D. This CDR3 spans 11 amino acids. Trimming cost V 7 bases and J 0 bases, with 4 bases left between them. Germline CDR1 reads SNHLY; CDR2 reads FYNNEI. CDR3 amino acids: CASILSYEQYF. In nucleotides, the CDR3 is TGTGCCAGCATCCTCTCCTACGAGCAGTACTTC.

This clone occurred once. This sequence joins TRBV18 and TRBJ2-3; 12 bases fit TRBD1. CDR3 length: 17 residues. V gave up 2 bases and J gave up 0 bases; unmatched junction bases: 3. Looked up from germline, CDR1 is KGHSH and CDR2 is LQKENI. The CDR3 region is CASSPRGQGASTDTQYF. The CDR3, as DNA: TGTGCCAGCTCACCAAGGGGACAGGGGGCTAGCACAGATACGCAGTATTTT.

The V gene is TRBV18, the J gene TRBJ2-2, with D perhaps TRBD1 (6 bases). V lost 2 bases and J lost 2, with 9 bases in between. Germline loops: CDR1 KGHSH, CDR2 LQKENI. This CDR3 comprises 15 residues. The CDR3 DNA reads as TGTGCCAGCTCACCAACAGGGAGCAACACCGGGGAGCTGTTTTTT. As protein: CASSPTGSNTGELFF.

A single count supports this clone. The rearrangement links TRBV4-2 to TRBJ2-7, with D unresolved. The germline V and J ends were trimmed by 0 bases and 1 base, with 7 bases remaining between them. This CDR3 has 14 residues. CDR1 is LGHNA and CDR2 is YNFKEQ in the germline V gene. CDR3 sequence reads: CASSQDRVSYEQYF. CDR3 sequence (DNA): TGTGCCAGCAGCCAAGATCGGGTATCCTACGAGCAGTACTTC.